This entry lists 18 T cell receptor beta chains sequenced from one sample in a study of CD8+ T cells in alopecia areata. Documented treatment: oral pan-JAK inhibitor, 5-10 mg twice daily. In each case, RNA was isolated and then reverse transcribed into cDNA as the sequencing template. The protocol was immunoSEQ multiplex PCR, while the TCRdb copy is restricted to in-frame clones and leaves out a portion. Of 150,000 to 200,000 clones in the sample, roughly 65% were seen once. The material was CD4+ T cells sorted from blood, obtained at week 4, from a patient treated with tofacitinib. The origin of the receptors is a human donor with alopecia areata.

This clone was counted a few times. The J gene is TRBJ2-5, the V gene TRBV5-5; D is unresolved. Germline V CDR1 and CDR2: SGHKS, YYEKEE (reference sequence). The CDR3 runs to 11 residues. V was trimmed by 2 bases and J by 5 bases, leaving 4 bases between them. DNA for the CDR3: TGTGCCAGCAGCTTTGTGGAGACCCAGTACTTC. It codes for CASSFVETQYF.

This CDR3 reads CASRGTGTGVNEQFF. In DNA, the CDR3 is TGTGCCAGCAGGGGTACCGGGACAGGCGTCAATGAGCAGTTCTTC. The V and J genes are TRBV7-9 and TRBJ2-1; 8 nucleotides match TRBD1. CDR1 and CDR2 (germline): SEHNR, FQNEAQ (reference sequence). The junction had 10 bases not matched to a gene; V was cut back by 6 bases and J by 6 bases. The CDR3 loop spans 15 amino acids.

The V gene is TRBV29-1, the J gene TRBJ2-7; no clear D gene. The ends were cut back, 5 bases at V and 3 bases at J, with 8 bases in the middle. Germline CDR1 and CDR2: SQVTM and ANQGSEA. The CDR3 is made up of 11 amino acids. The CDR3, as DNA: TGCAGCGTTCAGAACCTCTACGAGCAGTACTTC. Its protein is CSVQNLYEQYF.

The chain has TRBV6-6 and TRBJ1-5; D is ambiguous. There are 11 residues in the CDR3. In germline, CDR1 is MNHNY, CDR2 SVGAGI (reference sequence). Trimming took 2 bases from V and 11 from J, leaving 7 bases between them. This chain's CDR3 is CASSYDGAQHF. The DNA for the CDR3 is TGTGCCAGCAGTTACGATGGGGCCCAGCATTTT.

The rearrangement uses TRBV4-2 and TRBJ1-5; D is undetermined. Trimming took 0 bases from V and 2 from J, leaving 11 bases between them. In germline, CDR1 is LGHNA, CDR2 YNFKEQ. This CDR3 contains 16 residues. CDR3 sequence (DNA): TGTGCCAGCAGCCAAGAGCCTCGGTTCGGCAATCAGCCCCAGCATTTT. It is translated as CASSQEPRFGNQPQHF.

The V call is TRBV4-3, the J call TRBJ1-2; D is uncertain. The germline CDR1 and CDR2 sequences are LGHNA and YSLEER. V was trimmed by 0 bases and J by 0 bases, leaving 5 bases between them. The CDR3 is 14 amino acids. Written as DNA, the CDR3 is TGCGCCAGCAGCCAAGACAGGTCTAACTATGGCTACACCTTC. It codes for CASSQDRSNYGYTF.

This clone was seen repeatedly, ten times or more. V is TRBV29-1 and J is TRBJ2-2, with a tentative D call TRBD2 (6 bases). Germline V gene lookup returns CDR1 SQVTM and CDR2 ANQGSEA. Trimming stripped 5 bases from V and 5 bases from J, with 9 bases between. The CDR3 loop spans 12 amino acids. CDR3 bases: TGCAGCGTTAGGGAGGCGACCGGGGAGCTGTTTTTT. Protein product: CSVREATGELFF.

This chain joins TRBV2 and TRBJ1-2; 7 bases line up with TRBD1. The germline V gene has CDR1 SNHLY and CDR2 FYNNEI. CDR3 size: 14 residues. V lost 1 base to trimming and J lost 4 bases; unmatched junction nucleotides: 3. CDR3 DNA: TGTGCCAGCAGTGAAGAGGCAGGGGGCTATGGCTACACCTTC. Amino acids: CASSEEAGGYGYTF.

In its sample, this clone was seen a few times. The gene calls are TRBV2 and TRBJ1-5; TRBD1 matches 7 bases. Per the germline V gene, CDR1 is SNHLY and CDR2 is FYNNEI. The CDR3 covers 15 residues. With 7 bases clipped from V and 6 bases from J, the junction kept 12 bases outside the gene matches. The CDR3 region is CASTLDRAPAQPQHF. CDR3 DNA: TGTGCCAGCACCTTAGACAGGGCCCCGGCTCAGCCCCAGCATTTT. Full variable domain (outside the CDR3, taken from reference TRBV2 and TRBJ1-5): EPEVTQTPSHQVTQMGQEVILRCVPISNHLYFYWYRQILGQKVEFLVSFYNNEISEKSEIFDDQFSVERPDGSNFTLKIRSTKLEDSAMYFCASTLDRAPAQPQHFGDGTRLSIL.

This clone was counted only a few times. The chain uses TRBV2 and TRBJ2-2; 9 positions agree with TRBD2. The germline gives CDR1 SNHLY, CDR2 FYNNEI. The CDR3 has 14 residues. The V and J ends lost 2 bases and 6 bases, in that order; junction bases with no gene match: 1. CDR3 in amino acids: CASSEQRGAGELFF. CDR3 in DNA: TGTGCCAGCAGTGAACAGCGGGGGGCCGGGGAGCTGTTTTTT.

The sample holds a few counts of this clone. The J gene is TRBJ2-3, the V gene TRBV29-1, with D perhaps matching TRBD2 (5 bases). The CDR3 is 11 amino acids. Per the germline V gene, CDR1 is SQVTM and CDR2 is ANQGSEA. This chain's CDR3 is CTTVGADTQYF. CDR3 in DNA: TGCACCACGGTCGGGGCAGATACGCAGTATTTT.

This clone was detected only a few times. The chain combines TRBV29-1 with TRBJ2-3, with no clear D. Germline lookup yields CDR1 SQVTM and CDR2 ANQGSEA. V lost 7 bases, J lost 6 bases, and 14 bases lay in between. The CDR3 extends over 12 amino acids. CDR3 sequence: CSAEPTLDTQYF. CDR3 DNA: TGCAGCGCTGAGCCGACCTTGGATACGCAGTATTTT.

The rearrangement links TRBV18 to TRBJ1-1; a possible D gene is TRBD1 (6 bases). Trimming stripped 5 bases from V and 5 bases from J, with 18 bases between. The germline V gene encodes CDR1 KGHSH and CDR2 LQKENI. The CDR3 contains 15 residues. This CDR3 reads CASSSPQGLMTEAFF. DNA for the CDR3: TGTGCCAGCTCATCGCCACAGGGATTGATGACTGAAGCTTTCTTT.

V usage is TRBV30 and J usage is TRBJ2-3; tentatively, D is TRBD2 (6 bases). The CDR3 runs to 15 residues. Trimming took off 0 bases at V and 7 bases at J, with 17 bases between the two ends. From germline, CDR1 is GTSNPN and CDR2 SVGIG (reference sequence). In nucleotides, the CDR3 is TGTGCCTGGAGTGTACGTGGAGGGGTGGCAAATACGCAGTATTTT. Translation: CAWSVRGGVANTQYF.

The V gene is TRBV6-5, the J gene TRBJ2-6, with a possible D match to TRBD2 (6 bases). CDR1 and CDR2 (germline): MNHEY, SVGAGI. Trimming removed 10 bases at V and 4 bases at J, with 14 bases between. This CDR3 region has 14 residues. This chain's CDR3 is CATRRVPGANVLTF. For the CDR3, the DNA is TGTGCCACCAGGAGGGTACCCGGGGCCAACGTCCTGACTTTC.

This CDR3 is CASREAGGGETQYF. In nucleotides, the CDR3 is TGTGCCAGCAGAGAAGCGGGCGGGGGAGAGACCCAGTACTTC. The rearrangement uses TRBV27 and TRBJ2-5; TRBD2 matches at 7 bases. Germline assignment: CDR1 MNHEY and CDR2 SMNVEV (reference sequence). Unmatched junction bases numbered 8, after V lost 6 bases and J lost 4 bases. CDR3 length: 14 residues.

V is TRBV7-3 and J is TRBJ2-6; D call uncertain. Trimming removed 4 bases from V and 2 bases from J, with 18 bases in between. Germline loops: CDR1 SGHTA, CDR2 FQGTGA. The CDR3 runs 18 residues. The CDR3 is CASSSRTGMDPGANVLTF. In DNA form, the CDR3 reads TGTGCCAGCAGCTCTCGGACCGGAATGGACCCTGGGGCCAACGTCCTGACTTTC.

The gene calls are TRBV6-5 and TRBJ2-6, with D possibly TRBD1 on 5 matching bases. Between the trimmed V and J ends, which lost 5 bases and 4 bases, there was a span of 12 bases. Germline V gene data show CDR1 as MNHEY and CDR2 as SVGAGI. The CDR3 extends over 15 amino acids. The CDR3 bases are TGTGCCAGCAGTCTACAGGAGTCCGGGGCCAACGTCCTGACTTTC. Its translation: CASSLQESGANVLTF.